This TCR beta chain was sequenced in a study of tumor and adjacent non-tumor tissue in lung cancer. General study results and limits: Higher tumor TCR diversity was associated with shorter survival. Tumor repertoires had a smaller top 100 clone share than normal lung.

Regarding this clonotype: The antigen is not known.

Three rounds of nested PCR, following a modified ARM-PCR protocol, produced the TCRbeta library. From the multiplex PCR reads, TCRdb called clonotypes with MiXCR, one entry per CDR3 protein. The sample has over 80,000 distinct CDR3 sequences; 80% are singletons. The template was RNA from unsorted bulk tissue. Distant lung tissue was collected more than 3 cm away from the tumor edge. The sequence was collected from a man in his sixties with small cell lung cancer. The material sequenced was distant non-tumor lung tissue.

CDR3 amino acids: CTNSLFSGANVLTF. The DNA of the CDR3 is TGTACCAACAGTTTGTTCTCTGGGGCCAACGTCCTGACTTTC. The genes are TRBV12-3 or TRBV12-4 and TRBJ2-6; D is undetermined. CDR3 length: 14 residues.